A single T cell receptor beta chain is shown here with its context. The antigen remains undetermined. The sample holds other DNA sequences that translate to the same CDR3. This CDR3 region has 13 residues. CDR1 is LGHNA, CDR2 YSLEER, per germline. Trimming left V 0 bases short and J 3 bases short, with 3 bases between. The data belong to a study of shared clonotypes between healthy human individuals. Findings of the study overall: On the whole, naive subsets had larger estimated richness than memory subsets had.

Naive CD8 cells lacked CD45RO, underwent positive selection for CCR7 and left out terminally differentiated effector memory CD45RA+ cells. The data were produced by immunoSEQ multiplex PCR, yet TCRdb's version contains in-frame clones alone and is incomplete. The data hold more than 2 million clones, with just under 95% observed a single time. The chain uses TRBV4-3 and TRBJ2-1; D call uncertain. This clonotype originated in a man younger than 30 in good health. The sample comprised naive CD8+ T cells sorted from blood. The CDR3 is CASSQENYNEQFF. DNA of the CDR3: TGCGCCAGCAGCCAAGAAAACTACAATGAGCAGTTCTTC.